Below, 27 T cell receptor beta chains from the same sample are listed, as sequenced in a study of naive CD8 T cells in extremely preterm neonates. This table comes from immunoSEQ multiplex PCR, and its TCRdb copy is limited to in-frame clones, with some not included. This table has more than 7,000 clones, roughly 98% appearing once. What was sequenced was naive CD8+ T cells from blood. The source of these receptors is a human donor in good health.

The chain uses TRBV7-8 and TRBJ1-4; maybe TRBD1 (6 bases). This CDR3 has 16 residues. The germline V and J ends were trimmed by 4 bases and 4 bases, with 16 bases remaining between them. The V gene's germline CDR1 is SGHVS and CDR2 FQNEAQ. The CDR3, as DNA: TGTGCCAGCAGCTCATACTACAGGGCCCGTAATGAAAAACTGTTTTTT. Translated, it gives CASSSYYRARNEKLFF. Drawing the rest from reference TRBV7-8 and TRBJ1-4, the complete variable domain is GAGVSQSPRYKVAKRGQDVALRCDPISGHVSLFWYQQALGQGPEFLTYFQNEAQLDKSGLPSDRFFAERPEGSVSTLKIQRTQQEDSAVYLCASSSYYRARNEKLFFGSGTQLSVL.

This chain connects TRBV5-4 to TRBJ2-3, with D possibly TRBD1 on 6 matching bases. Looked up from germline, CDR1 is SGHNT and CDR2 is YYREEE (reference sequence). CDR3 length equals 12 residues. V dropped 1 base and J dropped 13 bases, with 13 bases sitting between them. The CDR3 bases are TGTGCCAGCAGCTTGATACAGGGACCGAAGTATTTT. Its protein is CASSLIQGPKYF.

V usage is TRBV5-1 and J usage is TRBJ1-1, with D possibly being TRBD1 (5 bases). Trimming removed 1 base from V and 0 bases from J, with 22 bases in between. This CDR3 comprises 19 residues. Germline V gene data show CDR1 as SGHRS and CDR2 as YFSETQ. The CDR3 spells CASSLPPTGVKALNTEAFF. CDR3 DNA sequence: TGCGCCAGCAGCTTGCCACCCACAGGAGTTAAGGCGTTGAACACTGAAGCTTTCTTT.

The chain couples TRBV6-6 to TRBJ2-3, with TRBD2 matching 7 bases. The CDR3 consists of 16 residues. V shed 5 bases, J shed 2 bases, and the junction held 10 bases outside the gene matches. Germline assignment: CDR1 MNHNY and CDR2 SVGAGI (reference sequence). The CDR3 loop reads CASSLQAGSFTDTQYF. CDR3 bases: TGTGCCAGCAGTCTCCAAGCGGGAAGCTTCACAGATACGCAGTATTTT.

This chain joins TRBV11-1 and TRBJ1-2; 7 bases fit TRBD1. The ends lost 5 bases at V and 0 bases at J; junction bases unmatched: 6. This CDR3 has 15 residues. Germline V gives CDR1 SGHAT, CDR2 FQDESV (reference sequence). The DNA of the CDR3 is TGTGCCAGCAGCATTTCGACAGGGCCTAACTATGGCTACACCTTC. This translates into CASSISTGPNYGYTF.

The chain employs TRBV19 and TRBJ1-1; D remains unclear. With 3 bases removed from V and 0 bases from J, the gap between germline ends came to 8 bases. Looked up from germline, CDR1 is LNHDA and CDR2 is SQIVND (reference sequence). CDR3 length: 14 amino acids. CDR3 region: CASSIEGLNTEAFF. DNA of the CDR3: TGTGCCAGTAGTATCGAGGGATTGAACACTGAAGCTTTCTTT.

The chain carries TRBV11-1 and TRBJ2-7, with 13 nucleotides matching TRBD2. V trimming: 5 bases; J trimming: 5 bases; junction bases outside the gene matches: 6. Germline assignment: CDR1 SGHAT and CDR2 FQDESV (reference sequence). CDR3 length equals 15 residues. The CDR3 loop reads CASSRTSGSIDEQYF. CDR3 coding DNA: TGTGCCAGCAGCCGGACTAGCGGGAGTATCGACGAGCAGTACTTC.

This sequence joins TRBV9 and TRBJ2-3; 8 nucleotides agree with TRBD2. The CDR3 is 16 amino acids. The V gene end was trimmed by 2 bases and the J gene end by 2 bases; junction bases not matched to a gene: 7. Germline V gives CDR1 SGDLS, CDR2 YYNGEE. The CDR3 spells CASSVASGSITDTQYF. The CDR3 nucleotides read TGTGCCAGCAGCGTGGCAAGCGGGAGTATCACAGATACGCAGTATTTT. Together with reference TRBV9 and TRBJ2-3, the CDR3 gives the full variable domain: DSGVTQTPKHLITATGQRVTLRCSPRSGDLSVYWYQQSLDQGLQFLIQYYNGEERAKGNILERFSAQQFPDLHSELNLSSLELGDSALYFCASSVASGSITDTQYFGPGTRLTVL.

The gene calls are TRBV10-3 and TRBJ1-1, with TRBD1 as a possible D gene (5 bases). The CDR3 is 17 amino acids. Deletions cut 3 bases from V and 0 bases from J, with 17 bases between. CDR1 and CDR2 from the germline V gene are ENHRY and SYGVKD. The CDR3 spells CAISDFHGGSMNTEAFF. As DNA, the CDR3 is TGTGCCATCAGTGATTTCCATGGGGGGTCCATGAACACTGAAGCTTTCTTT.

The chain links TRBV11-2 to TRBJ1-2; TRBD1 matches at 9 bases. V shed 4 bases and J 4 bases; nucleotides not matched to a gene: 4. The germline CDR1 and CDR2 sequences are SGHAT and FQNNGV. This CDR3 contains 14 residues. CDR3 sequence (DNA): TGTGCCAGCAGCTCTATGACAGGGGGCTATGGCTACACCTTC. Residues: CASSSMTGGYGYTF.

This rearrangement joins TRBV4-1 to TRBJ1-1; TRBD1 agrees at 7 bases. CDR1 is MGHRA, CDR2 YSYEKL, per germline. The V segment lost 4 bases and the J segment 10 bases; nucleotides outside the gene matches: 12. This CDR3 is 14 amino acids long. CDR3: CASSPWVSQGVAFF. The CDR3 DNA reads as TGCGCCAGCAGCCCTTGGGTTTCGCAGGGGGTAGCTTTCTTT.

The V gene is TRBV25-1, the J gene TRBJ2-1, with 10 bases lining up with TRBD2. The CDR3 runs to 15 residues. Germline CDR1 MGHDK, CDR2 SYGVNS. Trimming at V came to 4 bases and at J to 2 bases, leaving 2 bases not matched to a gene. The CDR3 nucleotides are TGTGCCAGCAGTGCCGGACTAGCGGCCTACAATGAGCAGTTCTTC. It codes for CASSAGLAAYNEQFF.

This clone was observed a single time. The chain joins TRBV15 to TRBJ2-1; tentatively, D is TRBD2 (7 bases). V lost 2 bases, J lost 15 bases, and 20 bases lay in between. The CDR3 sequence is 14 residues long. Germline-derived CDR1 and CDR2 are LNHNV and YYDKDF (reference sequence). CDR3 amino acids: CATSRTMGGGTLFF. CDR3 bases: TGTGCCACCAGCAGAACGATGGGGGGGGGCACGTTGTTCTTC.

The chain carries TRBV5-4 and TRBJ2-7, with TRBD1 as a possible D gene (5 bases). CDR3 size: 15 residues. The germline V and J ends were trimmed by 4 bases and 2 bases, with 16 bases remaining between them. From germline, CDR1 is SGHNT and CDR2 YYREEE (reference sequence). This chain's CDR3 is CASSLRTTPTYEQYF. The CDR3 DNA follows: TGTGCCAGCAGCCTTAGGACAACTCCTACCTACGAGCAGTACTTC.

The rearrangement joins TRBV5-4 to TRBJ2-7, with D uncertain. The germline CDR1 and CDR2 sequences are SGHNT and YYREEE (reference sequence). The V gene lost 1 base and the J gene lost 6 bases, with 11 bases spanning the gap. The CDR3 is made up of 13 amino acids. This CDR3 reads CASSLIGSGEQYF. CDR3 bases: TGTGCCAGCAGCTTGATCGGGTCGGGCGAGCAGTACTTC.

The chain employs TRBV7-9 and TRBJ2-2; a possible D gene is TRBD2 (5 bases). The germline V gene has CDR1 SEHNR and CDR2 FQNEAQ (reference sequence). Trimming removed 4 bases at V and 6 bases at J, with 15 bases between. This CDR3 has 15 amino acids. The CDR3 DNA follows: TGTGCCAGCAGCTCCGGGTTGGGAGTGTCCGGGGAGCTGTTTTTT. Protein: CASSSGLGVSGELFF. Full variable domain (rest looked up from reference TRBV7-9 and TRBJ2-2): DTGVSQNPRHKITKRGQNVTFRCDPISEHNRLYWYRQTLGQGPEFLTYFQNEAQLEKSRLLSDRFSAERPKGSFSTLEIQRTEQGDSAMYLCASSSGLGVSGELFFGEGSRLTVL.

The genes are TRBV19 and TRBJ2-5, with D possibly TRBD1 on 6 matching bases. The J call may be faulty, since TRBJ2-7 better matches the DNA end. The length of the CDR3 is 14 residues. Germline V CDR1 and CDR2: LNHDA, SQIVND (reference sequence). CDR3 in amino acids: CASSISDRGREQYF. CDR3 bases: TGTGCCAGTAGTATATCGGACAGAGGGCGCGAGCAGTACTTC.

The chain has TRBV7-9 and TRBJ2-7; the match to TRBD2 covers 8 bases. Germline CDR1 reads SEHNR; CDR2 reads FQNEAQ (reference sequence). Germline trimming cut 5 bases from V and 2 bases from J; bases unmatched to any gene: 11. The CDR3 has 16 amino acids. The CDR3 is CASSETSGPMTYEQYF. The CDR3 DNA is TGTGCCAGCAGCGAAACTAGCGGTCCCATGACCTACGAGCAGTACTTC. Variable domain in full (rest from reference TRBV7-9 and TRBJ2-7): DTGVSQNPRHKITKRGQNVTFRCDPISEHNRLYWYRQTLGQGPEFLTYFQNEAQLEKSRLLSDRFSAERPKGSFSTLEIQRTEQGDSAMYLCASSETSGPMTYEQYFGPGTRLTVT.

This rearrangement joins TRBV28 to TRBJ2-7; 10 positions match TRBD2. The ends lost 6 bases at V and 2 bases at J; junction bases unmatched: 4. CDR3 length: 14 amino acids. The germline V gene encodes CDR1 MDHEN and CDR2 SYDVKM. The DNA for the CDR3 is TGTGCCAGCAGCTGGACTAGCGGAGCCTACGAGCAGTACTTC. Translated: CASSWTSGAYEQYF.

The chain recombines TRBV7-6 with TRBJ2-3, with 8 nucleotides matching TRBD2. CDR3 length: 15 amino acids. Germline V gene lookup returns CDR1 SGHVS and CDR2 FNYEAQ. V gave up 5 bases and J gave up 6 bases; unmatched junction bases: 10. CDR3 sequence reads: CASSPAGGRKDTQYF. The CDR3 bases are TGTGCCAGCAGCCCTGCGGGCGGGAGGAAGGATACGCAGTATTTT.

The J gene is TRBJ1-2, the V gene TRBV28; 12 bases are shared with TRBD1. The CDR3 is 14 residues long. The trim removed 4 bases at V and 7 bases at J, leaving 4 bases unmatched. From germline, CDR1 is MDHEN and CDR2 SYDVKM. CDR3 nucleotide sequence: TGTGCCAGCAGTTCCGGGACAGGGGGCCTTGGCTACACCTTC. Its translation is CASSSGTGGLGYTF.

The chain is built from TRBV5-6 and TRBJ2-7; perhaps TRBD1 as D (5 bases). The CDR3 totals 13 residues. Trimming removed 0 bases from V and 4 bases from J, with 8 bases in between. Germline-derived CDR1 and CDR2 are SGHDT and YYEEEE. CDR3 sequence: CASSLGSGYEQYF. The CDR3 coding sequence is TGTGCCAGCAGCTTGGGGTCAGGGTACGAGCAGTACTTC.

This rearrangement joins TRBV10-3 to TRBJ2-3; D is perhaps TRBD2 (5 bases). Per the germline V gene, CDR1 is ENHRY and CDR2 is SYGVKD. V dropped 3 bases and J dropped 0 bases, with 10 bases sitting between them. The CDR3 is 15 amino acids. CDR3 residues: CAISDLGVSTDTQYF. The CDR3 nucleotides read TGTGCCATCAGTGACCTGGGAGTTAGCACAGATACGCAGTATTTT.

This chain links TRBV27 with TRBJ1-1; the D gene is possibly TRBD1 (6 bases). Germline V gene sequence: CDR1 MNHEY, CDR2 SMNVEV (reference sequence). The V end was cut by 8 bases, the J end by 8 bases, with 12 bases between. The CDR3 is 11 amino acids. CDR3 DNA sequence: TGTGCCAGCTTCCAGGGGTGGGAAGCTTTCTTT. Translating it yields CASFQGWEAFF.

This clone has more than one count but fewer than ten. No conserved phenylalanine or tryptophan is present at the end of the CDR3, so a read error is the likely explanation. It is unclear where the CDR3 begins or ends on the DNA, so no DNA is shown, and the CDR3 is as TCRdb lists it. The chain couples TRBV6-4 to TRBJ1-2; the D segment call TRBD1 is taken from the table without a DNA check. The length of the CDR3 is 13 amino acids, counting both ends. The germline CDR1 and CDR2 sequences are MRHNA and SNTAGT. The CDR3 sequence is CASRVSLQGLDIG.

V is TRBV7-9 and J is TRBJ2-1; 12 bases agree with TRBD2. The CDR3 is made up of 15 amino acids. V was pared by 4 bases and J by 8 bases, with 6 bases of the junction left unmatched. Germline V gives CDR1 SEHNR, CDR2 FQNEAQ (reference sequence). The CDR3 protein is CASSSTSGRFYEQFF. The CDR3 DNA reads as TGTGCCAGCAGCTCGACTAGCGGGAGATTCTATGAGCAGTTCTTC.

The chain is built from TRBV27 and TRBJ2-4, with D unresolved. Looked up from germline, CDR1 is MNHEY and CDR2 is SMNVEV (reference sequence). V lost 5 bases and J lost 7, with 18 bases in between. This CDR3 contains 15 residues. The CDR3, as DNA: TGTGCCAGCAGTCCCTTCGAAGAGGCCGTTAACATTCAGTACTTC. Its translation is CASSPFEEAVNIQYF.